The source of this TCR beta chain is a study of blood T cell repertoires in COVID-19. With 4 bases clipped from V and 4 bases from J, the junction kept 8 bases outside the gene matches. Per germline, CDR1 KGHDR and CDR2 SFDVKD. CDR3 length: 16 residues. Participants came from roughly 25 US areas, aged roughly 18 to 100 years. Within 2 weeks of study entry, exposed participants had contacted a PCR-confirmed or clinician-diagnosed COVID-19 case. Assay used: immunoSEQ multiplex PCR; TCRdb lists only in-frame clones, some missing. Of 320,000 or so clones listed, 85% were seen once; the top ten hold 1.9%. This clone is a singleton in its sample.

The TCR comes from a woman aged 30 to 39 who had been exposed to COVID-19. Sequences were obtained from PBMCs or T cells enriched from blood (not recorded which). This chain connects TRBV24-1 to TRBJ2-1; 8 nucleotides line up with TRBD1. The CDR3 DNA reads TGTGCCACCAGTGACGTTCAGGGGGCCTCTTACAATGAGCAGTTCTTC. Amino acid sequence: CATSDVQGASYNEQFF.